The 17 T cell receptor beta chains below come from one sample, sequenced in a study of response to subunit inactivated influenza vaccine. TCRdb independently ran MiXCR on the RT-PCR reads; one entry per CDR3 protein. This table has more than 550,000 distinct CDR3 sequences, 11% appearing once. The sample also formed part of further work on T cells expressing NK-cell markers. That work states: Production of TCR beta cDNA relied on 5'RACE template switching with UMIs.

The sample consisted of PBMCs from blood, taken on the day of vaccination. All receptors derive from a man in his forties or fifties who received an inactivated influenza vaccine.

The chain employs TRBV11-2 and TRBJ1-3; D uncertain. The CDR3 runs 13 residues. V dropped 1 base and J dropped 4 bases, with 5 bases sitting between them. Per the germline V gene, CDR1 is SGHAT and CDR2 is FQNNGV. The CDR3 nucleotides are TGTGCCAGCAGCTTAGGTCTGGGAAACACCATATATTTT. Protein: CASSLGLGNTIYF.

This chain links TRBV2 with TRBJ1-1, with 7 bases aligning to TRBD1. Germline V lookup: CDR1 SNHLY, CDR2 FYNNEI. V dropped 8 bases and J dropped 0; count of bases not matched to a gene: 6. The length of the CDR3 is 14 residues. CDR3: CASVKGQLNTEAFF. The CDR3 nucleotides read TGTGCCAGCGTCAAGGGACAGCTGAACACTGAAGCTTTCTTT.

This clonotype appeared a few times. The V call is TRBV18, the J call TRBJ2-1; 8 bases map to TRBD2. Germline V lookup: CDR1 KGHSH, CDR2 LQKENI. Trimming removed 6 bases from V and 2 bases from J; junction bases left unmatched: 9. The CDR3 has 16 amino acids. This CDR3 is CASSPQGGRTYNEQFF. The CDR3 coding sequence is TGTGCCAGCTCCCCCCAGGGCGGGAGGACCTACAATGAGCAGTTCTTC.

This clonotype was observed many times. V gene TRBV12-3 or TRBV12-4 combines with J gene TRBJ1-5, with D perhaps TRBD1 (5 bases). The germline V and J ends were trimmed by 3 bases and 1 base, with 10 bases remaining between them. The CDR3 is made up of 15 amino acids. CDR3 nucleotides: TGTGCCAGCAGTTTGTTAGCAGGGAGCAATCAGCCCCAGCATTTT. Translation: CASSLLAGSNQPQHF.

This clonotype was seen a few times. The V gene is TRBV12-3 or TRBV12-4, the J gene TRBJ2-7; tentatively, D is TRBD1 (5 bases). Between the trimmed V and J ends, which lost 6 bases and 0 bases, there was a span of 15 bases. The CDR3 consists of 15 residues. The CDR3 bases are TGTGCCAGCAGGGGCAGGGCGGAGAACTCCTACGAGCAGTACTTC. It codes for CASRGRAENSYEQYF.

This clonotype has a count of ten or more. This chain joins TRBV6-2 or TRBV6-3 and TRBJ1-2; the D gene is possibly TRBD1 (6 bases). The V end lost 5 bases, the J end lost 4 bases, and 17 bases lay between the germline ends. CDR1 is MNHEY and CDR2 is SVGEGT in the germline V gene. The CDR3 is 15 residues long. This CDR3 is CASSHAPDRSYGYTF. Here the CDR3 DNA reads TGTGCCAGCAGTCATGCCCCCGACAGGAGCTATGGCTACACCTTC.

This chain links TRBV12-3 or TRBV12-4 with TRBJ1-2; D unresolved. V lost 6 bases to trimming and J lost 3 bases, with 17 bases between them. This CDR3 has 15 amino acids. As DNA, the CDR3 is TGTGCCAGCAGCCCCACCGATAGGCCGTACTATGGCTACACCTTC. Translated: CASSPTDRPYYGYTF.

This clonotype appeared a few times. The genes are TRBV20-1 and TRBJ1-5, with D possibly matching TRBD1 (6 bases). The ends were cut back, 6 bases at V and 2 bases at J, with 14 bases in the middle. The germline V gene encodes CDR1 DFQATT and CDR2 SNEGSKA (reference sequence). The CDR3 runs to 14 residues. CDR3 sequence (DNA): TGCAGTGCCCACGGGGGGGCTGGCAATCAGCCCCAGCATTTT. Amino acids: CSAHGGAGNQPQHF.

The CDR3 DNA sequence: TGTGCCAGCTCACTTTCGGGCCTCACAAAGGAGCAGTACTTC. Translation gives CASSLSGLTKEQYF. V gene TRBV18 combines with J gene TRBJ2-7; no firm D call. V was clipped by 4 bases and J by 7 bases, with 17 bases between them. The CDR3 totals 14 residues. The V gene's germline CDR1 is KGHSH and CDR2 LQKENI.

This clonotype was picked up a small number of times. CDR3 DNA: TGCGCCAGCAGCTTGGGAGAGAACGAGCAGTTCTTC. Translating it yields CASSLGENEQFF. The gene calls are TRBV5-1 and TRBJ2-1, with D hard to call. Between the trimmed V and J ends, which lost 0 bases and 10 bases, there was a span of 8 bases. Germline values: CDR1 SGHRS, CDR2 YFSETQ. The CDR3 has 12 amino acids.

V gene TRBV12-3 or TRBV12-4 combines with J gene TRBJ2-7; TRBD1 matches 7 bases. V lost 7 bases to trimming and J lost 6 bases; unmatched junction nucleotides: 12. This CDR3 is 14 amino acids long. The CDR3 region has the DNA TGTGCCAGCACCTTGGGGACAGCCCGCGGCGAGCAGTACTTC. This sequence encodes CASTLGTARGEQYF.

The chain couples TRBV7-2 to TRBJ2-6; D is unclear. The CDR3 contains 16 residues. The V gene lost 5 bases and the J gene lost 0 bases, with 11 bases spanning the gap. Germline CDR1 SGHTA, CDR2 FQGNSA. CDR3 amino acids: CASSDFRRSGANVLTF. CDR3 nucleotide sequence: TGTGCCAGCAGCGACTTTCGCCGCTCTGGGGCCAACGTCCTGACTTTC.

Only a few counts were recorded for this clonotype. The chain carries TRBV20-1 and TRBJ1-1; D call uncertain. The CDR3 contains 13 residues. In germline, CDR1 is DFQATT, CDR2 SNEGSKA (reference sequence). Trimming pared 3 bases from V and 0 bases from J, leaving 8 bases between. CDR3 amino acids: CSARSPVNTEAFF. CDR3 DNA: TGCAGTGCTAGGAGCCCGGTGAACACTGAAGCTTTCTTT.

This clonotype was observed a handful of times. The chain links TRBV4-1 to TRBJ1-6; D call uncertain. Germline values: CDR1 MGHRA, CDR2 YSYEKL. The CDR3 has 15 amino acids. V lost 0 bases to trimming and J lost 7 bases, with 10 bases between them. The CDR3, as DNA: TGCGCCAGCAGCCAAGATCGGGGTAACAATTCACCCCTCCACTTT. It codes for CASSQDRGNNSPLHF.

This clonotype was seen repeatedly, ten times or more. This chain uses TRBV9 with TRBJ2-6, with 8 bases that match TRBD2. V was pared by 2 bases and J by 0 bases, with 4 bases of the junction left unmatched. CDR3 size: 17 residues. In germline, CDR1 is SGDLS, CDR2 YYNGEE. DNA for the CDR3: TGTGCCAGCAGCGTCGACCGGGGGGGCTCTGGGGCCAACGTCCTGACTTTC. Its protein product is CASSVDRGGSGANVLTF.

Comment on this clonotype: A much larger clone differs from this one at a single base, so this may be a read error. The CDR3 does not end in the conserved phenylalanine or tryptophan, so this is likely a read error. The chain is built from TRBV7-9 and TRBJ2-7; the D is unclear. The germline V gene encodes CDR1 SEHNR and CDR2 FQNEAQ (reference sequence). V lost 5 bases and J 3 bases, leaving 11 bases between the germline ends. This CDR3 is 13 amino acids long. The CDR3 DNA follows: TGTGCCAGCAGCCCCCCCAATTACTACGAGCAGTACTTG. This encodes CASSPPNYYEQYL.

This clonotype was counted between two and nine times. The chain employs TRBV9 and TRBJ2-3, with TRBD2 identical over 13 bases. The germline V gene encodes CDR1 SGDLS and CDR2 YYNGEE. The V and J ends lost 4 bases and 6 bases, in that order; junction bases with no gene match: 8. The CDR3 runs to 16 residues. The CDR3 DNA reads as TGTGCCAGCAGCTTTGGGACTAGCGGGATTGAGGATACGCAGTATTTT. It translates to CASSFGTSGIEDTQYF.